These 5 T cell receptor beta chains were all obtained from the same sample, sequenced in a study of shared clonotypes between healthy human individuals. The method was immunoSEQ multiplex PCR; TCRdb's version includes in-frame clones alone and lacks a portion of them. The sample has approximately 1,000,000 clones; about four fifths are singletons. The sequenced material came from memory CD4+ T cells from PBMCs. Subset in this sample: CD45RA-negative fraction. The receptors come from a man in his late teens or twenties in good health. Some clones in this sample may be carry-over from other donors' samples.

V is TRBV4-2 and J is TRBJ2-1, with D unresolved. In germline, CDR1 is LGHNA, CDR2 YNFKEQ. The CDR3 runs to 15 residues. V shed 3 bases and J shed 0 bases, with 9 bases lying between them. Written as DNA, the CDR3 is TGTGCCAGCAGCCAGATTTCCAGCTCCTACAATGAGCAGTTCTTC. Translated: CASSQISSSYNEQFF.

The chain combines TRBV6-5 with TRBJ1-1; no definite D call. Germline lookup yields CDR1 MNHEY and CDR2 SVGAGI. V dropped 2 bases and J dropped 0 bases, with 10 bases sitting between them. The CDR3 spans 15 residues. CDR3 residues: CASSYQLGLNTEAFF. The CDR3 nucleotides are TGTGCCAGCAGTTACCAACTAGGGCTGAACACTGAAGCTTTCTTT.

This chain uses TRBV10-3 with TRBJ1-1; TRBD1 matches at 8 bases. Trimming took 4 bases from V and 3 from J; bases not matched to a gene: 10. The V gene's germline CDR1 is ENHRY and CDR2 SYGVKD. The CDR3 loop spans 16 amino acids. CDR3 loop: CAISASTGVQYTEAFF. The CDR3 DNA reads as TGTGCCATCAGTGCGTCGACAGGGGTCCAGTACACTGAAGCTTTCTTT.

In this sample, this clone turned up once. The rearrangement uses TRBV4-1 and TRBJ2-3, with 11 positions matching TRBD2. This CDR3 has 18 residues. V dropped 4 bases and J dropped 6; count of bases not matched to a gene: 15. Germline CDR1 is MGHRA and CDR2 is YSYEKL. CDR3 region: CASSRLGSGRAGRDTQYF. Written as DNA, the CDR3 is TGCGCCAGCAGCCGGTTGGGTAGCGGGAGGGCCGGTCGGGATACGCAGTATTTT.

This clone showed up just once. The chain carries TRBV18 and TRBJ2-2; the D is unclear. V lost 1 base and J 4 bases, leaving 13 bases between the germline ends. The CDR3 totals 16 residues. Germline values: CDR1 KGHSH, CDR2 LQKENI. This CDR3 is CASSPLTGGSTGELFF. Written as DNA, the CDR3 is TGTGCCAGCTCACCACTTACCGGTGGTAGCACCGGGGAGCTGTTTTTT.